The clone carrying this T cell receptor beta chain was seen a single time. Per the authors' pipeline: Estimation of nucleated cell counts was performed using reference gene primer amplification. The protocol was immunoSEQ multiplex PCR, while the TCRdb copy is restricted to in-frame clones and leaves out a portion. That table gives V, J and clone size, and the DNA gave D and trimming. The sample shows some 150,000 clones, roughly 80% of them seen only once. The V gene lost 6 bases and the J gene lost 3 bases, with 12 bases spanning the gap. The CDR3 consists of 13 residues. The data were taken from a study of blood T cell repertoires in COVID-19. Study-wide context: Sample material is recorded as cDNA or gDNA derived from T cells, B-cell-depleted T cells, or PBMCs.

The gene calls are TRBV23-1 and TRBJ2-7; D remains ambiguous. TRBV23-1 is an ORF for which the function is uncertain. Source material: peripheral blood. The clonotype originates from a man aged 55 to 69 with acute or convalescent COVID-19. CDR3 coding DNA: TGCGCCAGCAGCCTACTGGTGATCTACGAGCAGTACTTC. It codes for CASSLLVIYEQYF.